The rows below give T cell receptor beta chains drawn from one sample of a study of blood T cell repertoires in COVID-19. Libraries were prepared by immunoSEQ multiplex PCR; TCRdb keeps only in-frame clonotypes and omits some of them. The table has 250,000 to 300,000 clones, 86% seen once. Material: peripheral blood. The receptor source for this set is a woman in her 30s with active or convalescent COVID-19. Each CDR3 is given with its conserved first and last residue. D genes are given only for firm matches.

>TRBV27|14|TRBJ2-5|-
CASSPGVWGETQYF
>TRBV6-5|15|TRBJ1-6|-
CASTVGGGSNSPLHF
>TRBV7-2|16|TRBJ2-6|TRBD2
CASSFSAGAGANVLTF
>TRBV11-3|14|TRBJ2-7|TRBD2
CARTLAGPLYEQYF
>TRBV7-9|15|TRBJ1-2|-
CASSLYREANYGYTF
>TRBV5-1|15|TRBJ1-3|TRBD1
CASSRDSGGGNTIYF
>TRBV24-1|9|TRBJ1-1|-
CATSTEAFF
>TRBV7-2|13|TRBJ1-2|TRBD1
CASSAGQGYGYTF
>TRBV21-1|15|TRBJ2-1|-
CASSKRGGSYNEQFF
>TRBV2|15|TRBJ2-7|TRBD1
CASRRTGQESYEQYF
>TRBV3-1/TRBV3-2|19|TRBJ2-6|TRBD1
CASSQIRTGAISGANVLTF
>TRBV4-1|14|TRBJ1-2|TRBD1
CASSRGQGNYGYTF
>TRBV4-3|15|TRBJ1-2|-
CASSQVDTRSYGYTF
>TRBV24-1|14|TRBJ2-2|-
CATSEEDGTGELFF
>TRBV28|14|TRBJ2-7|-
CASSESGGASEQYF
>TRBV7-2|12|TRBJ2-3|-
CASSLDGGPQYF
>TRBV30|12|TRBJ1-2|TRBD1
CAWGQGRYGYTF
>TRBV16|13|TRBJ1-6|-
CASSQSGGSPLHF
>TRBV6-5|16|TRBJ2-2|-
CASSWGRSRGSGELFF
>TRBV21-1|20|TRBJ1-6|-
CASSSQPEQGGRDPNSPLHF
>TRBV6-5|15|TRBJ1-5|TRBD1
CASRRDSYSNQPQHF
>TRBV15|19|TRBJ1-6|TRBD1
CATSAGTGVTSSYNSPLHF
>TRBV19|14|TRBJ1-1|-
CASTPPGRNTEAFF
>TRBV3-1/TRBV3-2|15|TRBJ2-5|-
CASSHRAGAGETQYF
>TRBV3-1/TRBV3-2|17|TRBJ2-6|-
CASSQGAPLSGANVLTF
>TRBV5-5|11|TRBJ1-2|-
CASSLEAGYTF
>TRBV14|13|TRBJ2-3|-
CASTPTGPSTQYF
>TRBV29-1|11|TRBJ1-2|-
CSVGGGYGYTF
>TRBV5-4|15|TRBJ2-1|-
CASSLGARADNEQFF
>TRBV27|14|TRBJ1-4|-
CASSLREGPFPLFF
>TRBV21-1|15|TRBJ1-2|-
CASSIRRSPNYGYTF
>TRBV19|12|TRBJ2-1|TRBD1
CASSPQGGGQFF
>TRBV6-1|17|TRBJ2-2|TRBD1
CASSVLTGGFNTGELFF
>TRBV7-2|12|TRBJ1-6|-
CASTSNNSPLHF
>TRBV7-9|21|TRBJ2-2|TRBD2
CASSWAPTTGLAGGRTGELFF
>TRBV25-1|16|TRBJ1-1|-
CASSVGGGTMGLEAFF
>TRBV9|15|TRBJ2-1|TRBD1
CASSEGASSYNEQFF
>TRBV2|15|TRBJ1-5|TRBD1
CASRSGTGQNQPQHF
>TRBV3-1/TRBV3-2|13|TRBJ1-2|-
CASSLHGGYGYTF
>TRBV30|13|TRBJ1-1|-
CAWSEQTNTEAFF
>TRBV6-5|14|TRBJ1-1|TRBD1
CASWSRDRNTEAFF
>TRBV6-5|14|TRBJ2-1|-
CASSQGETSNEQFF
>TRBV28|16|TRBJ2-7|-
CASRAQGLSSSYEQYF
>TRBV6-2/TRBV6-3|16|TRBJ2-1|TRBD2
CASRPTLAGGYNEQFF
>TRBV4-1|14|TRBJ2-7|-
CASSPREVGGEQYF
>TRBV9|16|TRBJ2-3|TRBD2
CASSGTSGGDTDTQYF
>TRBV9|16|TRBJ2-3|-
CASSVDEDPGADTQYF
>TRBV7-2|15|TRBJ1-1|-
CASSLGAGRSTEAFF
>TRBV5-8|13|TRBJ1-3|-
CAIRRRSGNTIYF
>TRBV12-3/TRBV12-4|13|TRBJ1-1|-
CASSFSRGIEAFF
>TRBV7-8|14|TRBJ1-2|-
CASSLSLWGDGYTF
>TRBV28|16|TRBJ1-6|TRBD1
CASSPRTGGYNSPLHF
>TRBV10-3|14|TRBJ1-4|TRBD1
CAISRTGLDEKLFF